Listed below are T cell receptor beta chains from one sample, sequenced in a study of regulatory T cells in long-lasting Graves disease. MiXCR was run by TCRdb on the multiplex PCR reads, yielding one entry per CDR3 protein. The sample shows hundreds of thousands of distinct CDR3 sequences, around 17% of them seen only once. This sample was also put to use in a study of T cells in Graves' hyperthyroidism and ophthalmopathy.

The material sequenced was peripheral blood mononuclear cells (PBMCs), taken at new diagnosis, from a patient treated with antithyroid drugs. These TCRs come from a man aged 35 to 55 with Graves disease. Each CDR3 is given with its conserved first and last residue. D genes are given only for firm matches. Clone size is stated in some rows and not others, as once, few, many or a class when expanded.

j_gene | d_gene | v_gene | abundance | CDR3aa | CDR3nt
TRBJ2-2 | NA | TRBV10-3 | few | CAIARGGANTGELFF | TGTGCCATCGCGCGAGGTGGCGCGAACACCGGGGAGCTGTTTTTT
TRBJ1-4 | NA | TRBV6-1 | few | CASKMGSAEKLFF | TGTGCCAGCAAGATGGGGTCTGCAGAAAAACTGTTTTTT
TRBJ1-6 | NA | TRBV7-2 | NA | CASSLGLSLSSPLHF | TGTGCCAGCAGCTTAGGTCTTAGTCTGTCCTCACCCCTCCACTTT
TRBJ2-5 | NA | TRBV20-1 | NA | CSGVGGSETQYF | TGCAGTGGTGTGGGGGGTTCAGAGACCCAGTACTTC
TRBJ1-5 | NA | TRBV28 | many | CASTTNGASNQPQHF | TGTGCCAGCACCACTAATGGGGCTAGCAATCAGCCCCAGCATTTT
TRBJ2-1 | NA | TRBV5-1 | few | CASSLFGDPGGEQFF | TGCGCCAGCAGCTTGTTCGGGGACCCCGGCGGAGAGCAGTTCTTC
TRBJ2-5 | NA | TRBV2 | NA | CASSAPGGGPGKTQYF | TGTGCCAGCAGTGCGCCAGGGGGGGGGCCGGGGAAGACCCAGTACTTC
TRBJ1-5 | TRBD1 | TRBV20-1 | NA | CSARDFAGGDQPQHF | TGCAGTGCTAGAGATTTTGCAGGGGGCGATCAGCCCCAGCATTTT
TRBJ1-1 | NA | TRBV20-1 | few | CSVMMNTEAFF | TGCAGTGTCATGATGAACACTGAAGCTTTCTTT
TRBJ2-2 | TRBD2 | TRBV7-9 | many | CASSLDGRTGELFF | TGTGCCAGCAGCTTAGACGGGAGGACCGGGGAGCTGTTTTTT